The sequence of this T cell receptor (beta chain) was determined in a study of Ad26.COV2.S vaccination and SARS-CoV-2 variants. Study at large: The study gave Ad26.COV2.S intramuscularly, once or twice 56 days apart.

As to treatment: around 19 received Ad26.COV2.S at low or high dose, single or two shots; several received placebo; per-sample allocation not given. Samples came from day 63 after the first vaccine or placebo injection. SARS-CoV-2 spike from the Wuhan strain was encoded by the vaccine, an Ad26 vector. As regards this clone: Its antigen is not known.

Only in-frame clones appear in the TCRdb table, and some are missing; sequencing was by immunoSEQ multiplex PCR. The data hold around 450,000 clones, with 90% observed a single time. Study results and caveats: Substantial response breadth was reportedly seen for spike-specific CD8+ and CD4+ T cells after vaccination. People who got the vaccine had more spike-specific TCR breadth than people who got placebo.

The clonotype was recovered from a person aged 18-65 years who received the Ad26.COV2.S COVID-19 vaccine or a placebo. The sequencing here drew on peripheral blood, taken in a trial of Ad26.COV2.S vaccine versus placebo.

CDR3 bases: TGTGCCAGTAGTTTCGGACAGCTTAGGGGCTACACCTTC. It codes for CASSFGQLRGYTF. The chain is built from TRBV19 and TRBJ1-2; weak D call: TRBD1 (6 bases). The germline V gene has CDR1 LNHDA and CDR2 SQIVND (reference sequence). V was cut by 5 bases and J by 8 bases, with 15 bases left in between. The CDR3 sequence is 13 residues long.